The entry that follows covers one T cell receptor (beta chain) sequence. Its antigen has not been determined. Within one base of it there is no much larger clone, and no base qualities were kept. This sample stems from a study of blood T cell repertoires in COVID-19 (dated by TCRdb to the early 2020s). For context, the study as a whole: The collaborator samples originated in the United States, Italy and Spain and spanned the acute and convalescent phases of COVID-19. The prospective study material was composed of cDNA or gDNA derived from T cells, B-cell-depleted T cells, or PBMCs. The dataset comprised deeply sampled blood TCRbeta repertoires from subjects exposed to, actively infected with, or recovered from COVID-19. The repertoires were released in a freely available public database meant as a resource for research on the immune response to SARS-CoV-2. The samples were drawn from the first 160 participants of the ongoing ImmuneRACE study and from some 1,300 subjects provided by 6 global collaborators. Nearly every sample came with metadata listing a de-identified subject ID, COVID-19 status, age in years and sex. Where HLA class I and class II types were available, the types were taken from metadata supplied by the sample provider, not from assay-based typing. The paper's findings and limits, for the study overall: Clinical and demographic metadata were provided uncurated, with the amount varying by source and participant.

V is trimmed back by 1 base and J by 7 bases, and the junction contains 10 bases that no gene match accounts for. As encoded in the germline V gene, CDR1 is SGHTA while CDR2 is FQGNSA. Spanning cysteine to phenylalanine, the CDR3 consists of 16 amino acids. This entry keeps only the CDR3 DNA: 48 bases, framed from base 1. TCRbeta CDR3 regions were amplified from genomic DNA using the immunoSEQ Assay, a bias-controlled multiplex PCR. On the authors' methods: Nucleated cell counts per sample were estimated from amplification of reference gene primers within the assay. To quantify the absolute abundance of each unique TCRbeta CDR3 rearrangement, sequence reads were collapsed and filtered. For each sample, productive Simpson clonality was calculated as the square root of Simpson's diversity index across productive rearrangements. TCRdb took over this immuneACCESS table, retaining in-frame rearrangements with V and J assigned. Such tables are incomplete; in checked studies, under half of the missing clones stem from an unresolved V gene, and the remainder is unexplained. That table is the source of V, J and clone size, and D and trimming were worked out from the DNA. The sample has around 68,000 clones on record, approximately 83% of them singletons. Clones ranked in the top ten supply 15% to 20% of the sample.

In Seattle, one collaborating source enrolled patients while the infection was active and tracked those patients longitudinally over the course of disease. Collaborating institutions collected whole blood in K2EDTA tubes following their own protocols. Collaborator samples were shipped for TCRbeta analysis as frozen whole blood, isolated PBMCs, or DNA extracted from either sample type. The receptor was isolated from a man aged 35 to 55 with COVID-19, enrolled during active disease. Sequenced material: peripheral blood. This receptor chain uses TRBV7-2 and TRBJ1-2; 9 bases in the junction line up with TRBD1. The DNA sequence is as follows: TGTGCCAGCAGCTTAGGGGGACAGGGACCTATGATTGGCTACACCTTC. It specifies CASSLGGQGPMIGYTF.